Below, one TCR beta chain is given with its context. Its cognate antigen is unknown. Primers included in the PCR were 60 Vbeta and 13 Jbeta primers. Produced via immunoSEQ multiplex PCR; TCRdb's table is partial and in-frame only. The profile covers around 100,000 clones, with over 75% appearing a single time and about 2.7% taken by the ten largest. This entry comes from a study of cytomegalovirus exposure and HLA in healthy donors. Overall study results and limits: Cytomegalovirus status, reportedly, was diagnosed with high specificity and sensitivity by the classifier.

There are 16 residues in the CDR3. V lost 3 bases and J lost 4; bases outside the gene matches: 2. Per germline, CDR1 SGHKS and CDR2 YYEKEE (reference sequence). The rearrangement uses TRBV5-5 and TRBJ2-3, with TRBD2 identical over 16 bases. Material: PBMCs. This TCR was recovered from a woman aged 18-29 years in good health and CMV-seronegative. The CDR3, as DNA: TGTGCCAGCAGCTGGGGACTAGCGGGAGGGCCAGATACGCAGTATTTT. Protein sequence: CASSWGLAGGPDTQYF.